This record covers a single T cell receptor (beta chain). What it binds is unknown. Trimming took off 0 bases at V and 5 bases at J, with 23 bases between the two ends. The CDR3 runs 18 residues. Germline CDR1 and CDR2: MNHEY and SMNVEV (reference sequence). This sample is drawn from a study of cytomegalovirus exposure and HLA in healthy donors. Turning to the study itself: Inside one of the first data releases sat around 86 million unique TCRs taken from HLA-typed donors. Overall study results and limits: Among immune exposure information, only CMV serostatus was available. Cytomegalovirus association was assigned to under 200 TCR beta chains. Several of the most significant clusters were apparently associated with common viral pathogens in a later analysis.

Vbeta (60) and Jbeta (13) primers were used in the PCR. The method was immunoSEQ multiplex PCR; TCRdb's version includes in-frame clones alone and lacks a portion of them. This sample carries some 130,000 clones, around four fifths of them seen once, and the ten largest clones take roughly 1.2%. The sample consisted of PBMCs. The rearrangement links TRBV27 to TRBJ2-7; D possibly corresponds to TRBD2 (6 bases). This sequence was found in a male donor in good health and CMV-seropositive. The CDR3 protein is CASSLSLRPYGGKDEQYF. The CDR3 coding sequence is TGTGCCAGCAGTTTATCTCTTAGGCCGTATGGGGGGAAGGACGAGCAGTACTTC.